A single sample is the source of the 4 T cell receptor beta chains below, sequenced in a study of blood T cell repertoires in COVID-19. The data were produced by immunoSEQ multiplex PCR, yet TCRdb's version contains in-frame clones alone and is incomplete. The table has roughly 100,000 clones, almost 80% seen once. Sequences were obtained from peripheral blood. These receptors all stem from a man aged 55 to 70 with active or convalescent COVID-19.

V usage is TRBV21-1 and J usage is TRBJ1-5; TRBD1 was called by the table and not checked on the DNA. TRBV21-1 is tagged as a pseudogene. The CDR3 consists of 17 residues. CDR3 sequence: CASSKVFYREKDQPQHF. CDR3 DNA sequence: TGTGCCAGCAGCAAAGTATTCTACAGGGAGAAGGATCAGCCCCAGCATTTT.

The J gene is TRBJ1-1, the V gene TRBV27; D remains ambiguous. Trimming shortened V by 3 bases and J by 4 bases, and 12 bases separated the two germline ends. In germline, CDR1 is MNHEY, CDR2 SMNVEV (reference sequence). This CDR3 region has 14 residues. CDR3 DNA sequence: TGTGCCAGCAGTTTTTTCGGTTCGGGCACTGAAGCTTTCTTT. This codes for CASSFFGSGTEAFF.

Note on this clone: Other DNA variants within this sample encode the same CDR3. V gene TRBV7-3 combines with J gene TRBJ2-2; TRBD2 is a possible D gene (5 bases). The V end was cut by 1 base, the J end by 6 bases, with 6 bases between. The CDR3 sequence is 13 residues long. Germline CDR1 SGHTA, CDR2 FQGTGA. The CDR3 DNA reads as TGTGCCAGCAGCTTAAGGGAGTCCGGGGAGCTGTTTTTT. Translating it yields CASSLRESGELFF.

The chain uses TRBV18 and TRBJ1-2, with TRBD1 matching 7 bases. Trimming at V came to 3 bases and at J to 8 bases, leaving 3 bases not matched to a gene. The germline CDR1 and CDR2 sequences are KGHSH and LQKENI. The length of the CDR3 is 12 residues. Written as DNA, the CDR3 is TGTGCCAGCTCACCCACAGGGGAAGGCTACACCTTC. It codes for CASSPTGEGYTF.